This T cell receptor beta chain was obtained from a study of T cells after yellow fever vaccination. Study-level findings and limits: Abundant clonotypes from the bulk population could have been carried over as contaminants into FACS-sorted repertoires. A limited proportion of clonotypes was detected within both the CD4 and CD8 compartments. In post-booster samples, most primary-vaccination clones reappeared (approximately 95% CD4, over 70% CD8). A secondary response was less intense yet reached its peak sooner, at day 5 versus 15.

Ten or more counts support this clonotype. Its antigen is as yet unknown. MiXCR was run by TCRdb on the 5' RACE reads, yielding one entry per CDR3 protein. The sample records around 230,000 distinct CDR3 sequences, 6% to 8% being singletons. This receptor was taken from a man aged 30-40 years who received the YFV17D yellow fever vaccine. The sequences come from CD4+ T cells sorted from PBMCs, collected on the day of the yellow fever booster vaccination.

Here the CDR3 reads CASSLREGEQYF. The CDR3 DNA follows: TGTGCCAGCAGTTTGCGGGAGGGCGAGCAGTACTTC. The chain recombines TRBV6-5 with TRBJ2-7; TRBD2 agrees at 9 bases. Germline loops: CDR1 MNHEY, CDR2 SVGAGI. The CDR3 is 12 residues long. The trim removed 4 bases at V and 6 bases at J, leaving 1 base unmatched.